This is a list of T cell receptor beta chains from one sample in a study of blood T cells in healthy people across ages. Each CDR3 protein is one row after TCRdb ran MiXCR on the 5' RACE reads. The data hold fewer than 900,000 distinct CDR3 sequences, with 49% observed a single time. The sample comprised blood. These receptors came from a woman aged 60-75 years in good health. The CDR3 runs from the conserved cysteine through the conserved F or W. The order of the fields is CDR3 length, V gene, clone size, J gene, D gene, CDR3 DNA, CDR3 protein. A D gene is named only where the DNA matches it firmly. Clone sizes are given selectively: once, few, many, or a class where the clone is expanded.

16,TRBV9,.,TRBJ2-3,.,TGTGCCAGCAGCGCTCTAGGCGGTGCAGGAGGAGATACGCAGTATTTT,CASSALGGAGGDTQYF
17,TRBV7-6,.,TRBJ1-1,.,TGTGCCAGCAGCTTATGTCGCGGGGCCAGAATGAACACTGAAGCTTTCTTT,CASSLCRGARMNTEAFF
16,TRBV7-2,few,TRBJ2-6,TRBD1,TGTGCCAGCAGCAGACAGGGAAACTCTGGGGCCAACGTCCTGACTTTC,CASSRQGNSGANVLTF
12,TRBV28,few,TRBJ2-7,.,TGTGCCAGTGGCAAGGGAGGCCACGAGCAGTACTTC,CASGKGGHEQYF
15,TRBV27,.,TRBJ1-2,.,TGTGCCAGCAGTTTGGGGCCGACAGGTTCCTATGGCTACACCTTC,CASSLGPTGSYGYTF
12,TRBV28,.,TRBJ2-7,.,TGTGCCAGCAGTTTAAGGGGTTGCGAGCAGTACTTC,CASSLRGCEQYF
15,TRBV10-3,once,TRBJ2-7,TRBD2,TGTGCCATCAGGGAAACTAGCGGGAGCTCCTACGAGCAGTACTTC,CAIRETSGSSYEQYF
15,TRBV7-3,.,TRBJ2-3,.,TGTGCCAGCAGCCCCTTAGCGCTCCGCACAGATACGCAGTATTTT,CASSPLALRTDTQYF
13,TRBV15,.,TRBJ1-6,.,TGTGCCACCGGTTCAGACTATAATTCACCCCTCCACTTT,CATGSDYNSPLHF
15,TRBV7-2,.,TRBJ2-7,TRBD2,TGTGCCAGCAGCTTAAAAGCGGGAGCCTCCGATGAGCAGTACTTC,CASSLKAGASDEQYF
12,TRBV20-1,.,TRBJ1-3,.,TGCAGTGCTACTCGCCCCCAAAACACCATATATTTT,CSATRPQNTIYF
15,TRBV28,few,TRBJ2-7,.,TGTGCCAGCAGTTCAGACCAGCTGGTGGTTTACGAGCAGTACTTC,CASSSDQLVVYEQYF
15,TRBV7-3,.,TRBJ2-1,TRBD1,TGTGCCAGCAGCTTACAACAGGGGGCGGGTAATGAGCAGTTCTTC,CASSLQQGAGNEQFF
17,TRBV7-2,.,TRBJ2-4,.,TGTGCCAGCAGCCAGGGGCTGCCGGGAAGTGGCAAAAACATTCAGTACTTC,CASSQGLPGSGKNIQYF
13,TRBV29-1,.,TRBJ2-1,TRBD2,TGCAGCGTTGATCAGCGGGGTGGGAATGAGCAGTTCTTC,CSVDQRGGNEQFF
13,TRBV29-1,.,TRBJ2-5,.,TGCAGCGTTGAAGATCCATCGGCAGGTAGACAGTACTTC,CSVEDPSAGRQYF
13,TRBV3-1,.,TRBJ2-7,.,TGTGCCAGCAGCACCCGACAGGCCTACGAGCAGTACTTC,CASSTRQAYEQYF
16,TRBV27,.,TRBJ2-4,TRBD1,TGTGCCAGCAACGACAGGGACCAACTAGCCAAAAACATTCAGTACTTC,CASNDRDQLAKNIQYF
16,TRBV7-8,few,TRBJ2-3,.,TGTGCCAGCAGCTTAGGCGTCCGTATGGAGACAGATACGCAGTATTTT,CASSLGVRMETDTQYF
18,TRBV20-1,.,TRBJ2-1,TRBD2,TGCAGTGCTAGAGATGCTGGGACTAGCGGGATAATCTACAATGAGCAGTTCTTC,CSARDAGTSGIIYNEQFF
16,TRBV7-8,.,TRBJ2-3,TRBD2,TGTGCCAGCAGCTTAGGAGGCGGGAGGGCCGTGGATACGCAGTATTTT,CASSLGGGRAVDTQYF
14,TRBV29-1,few,TRBJ2-1,.,TGCAGCGTTGGGATAGGGGGTAAATACAATGAGCAGTTCTTC,CSVGIGGKYNEQFF